These 17 T cell receptor beta chains came from one sample sequenced in a study of T cells in Graves' hyperthyroidism and ophthalmopathy. The investigators amplified TCR beta CDR3 regions from RNA transcripts. An initial round of RT-PCR targeting the TCR CDR3 relied on the HTBI primer set. TCRdb re-derived calls from the multiplex PCR reads in MiXCR, one entry per CDR3 protein. Here the sample spans about 570,000 distinct CDR3 sequences, approximately 14% being singletons. Sequences were obtained from blood. These receptors came from a woman aged 40 to 55 with Graves' hyperthyroidism.

V usage is TRBV9 and J usage is TRBJ2-7, with TRBD2 matching 7 bases. The J segment lost 6 bases and the V segment lost 0 bases, leaving 6 bases of the junction unmatched. Germline assignment: CDR1 SGDLS and CDR2 YYNGEE. CDR3 length equals 14 residues. CDR3 nucleotides: TGTGCCAGCAGCGTAGTTGCGGGAGACGGCGAGCAGTACTTC. The encoded protein is CASSVVAGDGEQYF.

The table lists this clonotype with many counts. CDR3 sequence reads: CASSLLGTSGPYNEQFF. The CDR3 coding sequence is TGCGCCAGCAGCTTGTTGGGGACTAGCGGGCCATACAATGAGCAGTTCTTC. The chain employs TRBV5-1 and TRBJ2-1; TRBD2 matches at 12 bases. This CDR3 is 17 amino acids long. V lost 1 base and J lost 4; bases outside the gene matches: 6. Germline CDR1 SGHRS, CDR2 YFSETQ.

At least ten counts were recorded for this clonotype. V is TRBV5-1 and J is TRBJ2-3, with 8 bases aligning to TRBD2. Losses at the gene ends were 0 bases for V and 4 bases for J; bases not matched to a gene: 7. The germline CDR1 and CDR2 sequences are SGHRS and YFSETQ. This CDR3 has 16 residues. DNA of the CDR3: TGCGCCAGCAGCTTGGGACTAGCGATAGGCGCAGATACGCAGTATTTT. This translates into CASSLGLAIGADTQYF.

In its sample, this clonotype was seen many times. The genes are TRBV28 and TRBJ1-1; 9 nucleotides match TRBD1. Germline loops: CDR1 MDHEN, CDR2 SYDVKM. V was pared by 7 bases and J by 0 bases, with 9 bases of the junction left unmatched. This CDR3 has 16 residues. The CDR3 DNA sequence: TGTGCCAGCAAGGAGGGACAGGGAATAATGAACACTGAAGCTTTCTTT. The encoded protein is CASKEGQGIMNTEAFF.

This clonotype was recorded many times. The CDR3 reads CASSTLLLGSYNEQFF. Written as DNA, the CDR3 is TGTGCCAGCAGTACCCTTTTGTTAGGGTCCTACAATGAGCAGTTCTTC. V and J are TRBV6-1 and TRBJ2-1; no clear D gene. Germline V CDR1 and CDR2: MNHNS, SASEGT. The CDR3 runs to 16 residues. Trimming took 5 bases from V and 1 from J, leaving 15 bases between them.

The V and J genes are TRBV28 and TRBJ1-5; D gene ambiguous. The CDR3 sequence is 16 residues long. Trimming stripped 2 bases from V and 0 bases from J, with 11 bases between. CDR1 and CDR2 (germline): MDHEN, SYDVKM. CDR3 DNA sequence: TGTGCCAGCAGTTTACCCGCACCCTATAGCAATCAGCCCCAGCATTTT. It is translated as CASSLPAPYSNQPQHF.

This clonotype was seen at least ten times. The V and J genes are TRBV3-1 and TRBJ2-5; a possible D gene is TRBD2 (6 bases). The CDR3 has 17 amino acids. The germline CDR1 and CDR2 sequences are LGHDT and YNNKEL (reference sequence). V was trimmed by 4 bases and J by 5 bases, leaving 23 bases between them. The CDR3 loop reads CASSLGLPSSGRETQYF. CDR3 sequence (DNA): TGTGCCAGCAGCCTGGGTCTTCCATCCTCAGGGAGGGAGACCCAGTACTTC.

The V call is TRBV10-3, the J call TRBJ2-2; D remains unclear. CDR3 length equals 14 residues. V gave up 7 bases and J gave up 2 bases, with 11 bases separating them. Germline CDR1 reads ENHRY; CDR2 reads SYGVKD. CDR3 sequence: CAIKVGPNTGELFF. CDR3 DNA: TGTGCCATCAAAGTTGGTCCTAACACCGGGGAGCTGTTTTTT.

This clonotype has ten or more counts. J is TRBJ2-7 and V is TRBV20-1, with D tentatively TRBD1 or TRBD2 (5 bases each). V dropped 6 bases and J dropped 2 bases, with 17 bases sitting between them. From germline, CDR1 is DFQATT and CDR2 SNEGSKA (reference sequence). The CDR3 totals 14 residues. The CDR3 sequence is CSATGSERAYEQYF. As DNA, the CDR3 is TGCAGTGCAACAGGTAGCGAAAGGGCCTACGAGCAGTACTTC.

This clonotype occurred many times. V is TRBV27 and J is TRBJ2-3; D is unresolved. The CDR3 extends over 15 amino acids. Looked up from germline, CDR1 is MNHEY and CDR2 is SMNVEV (reference sequence). With 1 base removed from V and 6 bases from J, the gap between germline ends came to 14 bases. In DNA, the CDR3 is TGTGCCAGCAGTTTATGGCCTAGTCATCTGGATACGCAGTATTTT. It yields the protein CASSLWPSHLDTQYF.

There are a few counts of this clonotype. The J gene is TRBJ2-2, the V gene TRBV9; no firm D call. V was cut by 3 bases and J by 9 bases, with 9 bases left in between. Germline-derived CDR1 and CDR2 are SGDLS and YYNGEE. The CDR3 contains 12 residues. The CDR3 sequence: CASSGLGRELFF. The CDR3 DNA sequence: TGTGCCAGCAGCGGGCTCGGACGGGAGCTGTTTTTT.

This clonotype was seen at least ten times. V usage is TRBV5-1 and J usage is TRBJ2-3; D possibly corresponds to TRBD1 (6 bases). Trimming took off 0 bases at V and 0 bases at J, with 11 bases between the two ends. The V gene's germline CDR1 is SGHRS and CDR2 YFSETQ. The CDR3 covers 16 residues. For the CDR3, the DNA is TGCGCCAGCAGCTTGGTCCAGGGGCCTAGCACAGATACGCAGTATTTT. It specifies CASSLVQGPSTDTQYF.

The table lists this clonotype with many counts. The gene calls are TRBV28 and TRBJ2-7; D uncertain. This CDR3 is 12 amino acids long. The V gene lost 3 bases and the J gene lost 2 bases, with 5 bases spanning the gap. The germline CDR1 and CDR2 sequences are MDHEN and SYDVKM. Written as DNA, the CDR3 is TGTGCCAGCAGTTTGGCCGCCTACGAGCAGTACTTC. It codes for CASSLAAYEQYF.

At least ten counts were recorded for this clonotype. The chain's CDR3 is CASSLLRGGSGSIYEQYF. CDR3 in DNA: TGTGCCAGCAGCTTACTTAGGGGAGGTAGCGGGAGCATCTACGAGCAGTACTTC. The V gene is TRBV7-9, the J gene TRBJ2-7, with 9 bases aligning to TRBD2. V shed 2 bases, J shed 3 bases, and the junction held 14 bases outside the gene matches. Germline values: CDR1 SEHNR, CDR2 FQNEAQ (reference sequence). This CDR3 region has 18 residues.

The sample holds many counts of this clonotype. The V and J genes are TRBV5-1 and TRBJ2-1, with 11 bases lining up with TRBD2. The ends lost 4 bases at V and 7 bases at J; junction bases unmatched: 7. This CDR3 has 15 amino acids. Germline CDR1 SGHRS, CDR2 YFSETQ. CDR3 DNA sequence: TGCGCCAGCAGCCCCGGGGTAGCGGGAGGGAATGAGCAGTTCTTC. Translation: CASSPGVAGGNEQFF.

This clonotype was found a few times. This rearrangement joins TRBV4-2 to TRBJ2-7; D remains ambiguous. Germline CDR1 reads LGHNA; CDR2 reads YNFKEQ. Trimming shortened V by 0 bases and J by 6 bases, and 9 bases separated the two germline ends. The CDR3 is 13 amino acids. The CDR3 DNA reads as TGTGCCAGCAGCCAAGATTGGGCCGGCGAGCAGTACTTC. This encodes CASSQDWAGEQYF.

This clonotype was recorded at least ten times. The chain carries TRBV12-3 or TRBV12-4 and TRBJ1-1; D is unclear. V was cut by 6 bases and J by 1 base, with 12 bases left in between. The CDR3 is 14 amino acids. This CDR3 reads CASRPLGQNTEAFF. As DNA, the CDR3 is TGTGCCAGCAGGCCTTTAGGGCAGAACACTGAAGCTTTCTTT.